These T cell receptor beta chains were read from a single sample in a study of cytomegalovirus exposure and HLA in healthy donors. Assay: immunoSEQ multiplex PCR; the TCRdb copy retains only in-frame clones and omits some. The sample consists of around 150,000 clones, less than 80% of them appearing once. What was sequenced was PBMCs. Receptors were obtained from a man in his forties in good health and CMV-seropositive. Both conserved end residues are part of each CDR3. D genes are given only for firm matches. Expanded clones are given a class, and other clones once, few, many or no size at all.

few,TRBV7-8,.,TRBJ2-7,CASSLRGLSYEQYF,TGTGCCAGCAGCTTGCGCGGCCTCTCCTACGAGCAGTACTTC
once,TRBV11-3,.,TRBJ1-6,CASSLEGAIGSPLHF,TGTGCCAGCAGCTTAGAAGGGGCGATTGGTTCACCCCTCCACTTT
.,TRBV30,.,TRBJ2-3,CAWSATDTQYF,TGTGCCTGGAGTGCTACAGATACGCAGTATTTT
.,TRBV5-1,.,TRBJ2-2,CASSLIPGAGTGELFF,TGCGCCAGCAGCTTGATTCCGGGAGCGGGCACCGGGGAGCTGTTTTTT
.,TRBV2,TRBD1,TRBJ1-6,CASSNRGSYNSPLHF,TGTGCCAGCAGTAACAGGGGCTCCTATAATTCACCCCTCCACTTT
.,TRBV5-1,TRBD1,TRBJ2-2,CASSLGQGNTGELFF,TGCGCCAGCAGCTTAGGACAGGGAAACACCGGGGAGCTGTTTTTT
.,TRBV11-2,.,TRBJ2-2,CASSPSFFDTGELFF,TGTGCCAGCAGCCCCAGTTTTTTTGACACCGGGGAGCTGTTTTTT
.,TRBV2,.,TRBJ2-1,CASSEAGRGYNEQFF,TGTGCCAGCAGTGAAGCGGGCAGGGGCTACAATGAGCAGTTCTTC
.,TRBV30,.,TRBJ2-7,CAWSELDSYEQYF,TGTGCCTGGAGTGAACTAGATAGCTACGAGCAGTACTTC
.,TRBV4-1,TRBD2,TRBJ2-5,CASSQWTREKETQYF,TGCGCCAGCAGCCAATGGACTAGGGAGAAAGAGACCCAGTACTTC
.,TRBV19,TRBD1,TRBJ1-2,CASSVVRGTYGYTF,TGTGCCAGTAGTGTTGTCAGGGGGACGTATGGCTACACCTTC
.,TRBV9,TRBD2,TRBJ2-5,CASSSGGLAGGGRETQYF,TGTGCCAGCAGCTCCGGGGGACTAGCGGGAGGTGGAAGAGAGACCCAGTACTTC
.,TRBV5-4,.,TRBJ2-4,CASSRDGRAAKNIQYF,TGTGCCAGCAGCCGGGATGGACGGGCAGCCAAAAACATTCAGTACTTC
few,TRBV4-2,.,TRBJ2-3,CASSQQAVATDTQYF,TGTGCCAGCAGCCAACAAGCGGTAGCCACAGATACGCAGTATTTT
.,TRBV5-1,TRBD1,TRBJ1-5,CASSAGQGAGQPQHF,TGCGCCAGCAGCGCGGGACAGGGGGCGGGACAGCCCCAGCATTTT
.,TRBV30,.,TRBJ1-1,CAWERYRGIEAFF,TGTGCCTGGGAGAGGTATCGAGGGATTGAAGCTTTCTTT
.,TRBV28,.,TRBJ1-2,CASSFADNYGYTF,TGTGCCAGCAGTTTCGCAGATAACTATGGCTACACCTTC
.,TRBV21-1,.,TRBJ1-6,CASSKQTGDGSSPLHF,TGTGCCAGCAGCAAACAAACAGGGGACGGCTCTTCACCCCTCCACTTT
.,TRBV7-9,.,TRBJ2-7,CSSSAQGYEQYF,TGTTCCAGCAGCGCGCAGGGCTACGAGCAGTACTTC
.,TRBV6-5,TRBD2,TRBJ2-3,CASCKREATDTQYF,TGTGCCAGTTGCAAGCGGGAGGCCACAGATACGCAGTATTTT
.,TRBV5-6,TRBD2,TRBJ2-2,CASSPPGLAGGVLFF,TGTGCCAGCAGCCCTCCGGGACTAGCGGGAGGGGTGCTGTTTTTT
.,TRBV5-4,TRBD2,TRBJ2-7,CASSLRTREYEQYF,TGTGCCAGCAGCTTGAGGACTAGGGAGTACGAGCAGTACTTC
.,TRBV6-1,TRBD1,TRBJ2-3,CASSGGQATSTDTQYF,TGTGCCAGCAGTGGGGGACAGGCGACTAGCACAGATACGCAGTATTTT
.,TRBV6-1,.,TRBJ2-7,CASSRSGVSYEQYF,TGTGCCAGCAGTCGGTCGGGGGTCTCCTACGAGCAGTACTTC
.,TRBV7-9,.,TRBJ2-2,CSTPRESASNTGELFF,TGTTCCACCCCGAGAGAGAGCGCCAGTAACACCGGGGAGCTGTTTTTT
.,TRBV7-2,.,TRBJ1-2,CASSLALGEGYGYTF,TGTGCCAGCAGCTTAGCGCTAGGGGAGGGCTATGGCTACACCTTC
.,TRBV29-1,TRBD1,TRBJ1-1,CSVGGQGWGEVQAFF,TGCAGCGTTGGGGGACAGGGTTGGGGAGAAGTCCAGGCTTTCTTT
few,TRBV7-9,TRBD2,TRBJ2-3,CASSLAVSGIADTQYF,TGTGCCAGCAGCTTAGCTGTTAGCGGGATCGCAGATACGCAGTATTTT
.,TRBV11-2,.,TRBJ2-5,CASSLRGETQYF,TGTGCCAGCAGCTTACGGGGAGAGACCCAGTACTTC
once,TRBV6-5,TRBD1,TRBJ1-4,CASSYSFGQAGKLFF,TGTGCCAGCAGTTACTCCTTCGGACAGGCTGGAAAACTGTTTTTT
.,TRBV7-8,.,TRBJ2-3,CASSRSGKDTQYF,TGTGCCAGCAGCCGGTCAGGGAAAGATACGCAGTATTTT
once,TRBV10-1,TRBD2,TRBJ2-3,CASSQGLAQGDTQYF,TGCGCCAGCAGTCAAGGACTAGCTCAGGGAGATACGCAGTATTTT
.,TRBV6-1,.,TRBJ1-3,CASSERRGEFGNTIYF,TGTGCCAGCAGTGAACGACGGGGAGAGTTTGGAAACACCATATATTTT
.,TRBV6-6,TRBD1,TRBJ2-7,CASISQGSTYEQYF,TGTGCCAGTATTTCACAGGGGTCTACCTACGAGCAGTACTTC
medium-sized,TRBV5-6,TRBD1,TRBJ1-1,CASSLWGTGVRGTEAFF,TGTGCCAGCAGCTTGTGGGGGACAGGGGTCCGGGGCACTGAAGCTTTCTTT
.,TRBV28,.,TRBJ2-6,CASRKSWTGANVLTF,TGTGCCAGCAGAAAGTCCTGGACAGGGGCCAACGTCCTGACTTTC
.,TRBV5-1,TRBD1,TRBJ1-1,CASSFGQGPSEAFF,TGCGCCAGCAGCTTCGGACAGGGGCCGTCGGAAGCTTTCTTT
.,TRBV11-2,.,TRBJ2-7,CASSFYGQGSFEQYF,TGTGCCAGCAGTTTCTATGGGCAGGGAAGCTTCGAGCAGTACTTC
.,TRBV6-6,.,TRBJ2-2,CAIPGLANTGELFF,TGTGCCATCCCGGGATTAGCGAACACCGGGGAGCTGTTTTTT
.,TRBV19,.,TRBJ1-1,CASSIDPGGTEAFF,TGTGCCAGTAGTATAGATCCTGGCGGCACTGAAGCTTTCTTT
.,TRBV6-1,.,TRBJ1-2,CASSEAYRDGYTF,TGTGCCAGCAGTGAAGCGTACAGGGATGGCTACACCTTC
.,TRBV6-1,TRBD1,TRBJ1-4,CASRKQGFDEKLFF,TGTGCCAGCAGAAAACAGGGGTTCGATGAAAAACTGTTTTTT
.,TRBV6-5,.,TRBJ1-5,CASRGYRDGNQPQHF,TGTGCCAGCAGGGGCTACAGGGACGGCAATCAGCCCCAGCATTTT
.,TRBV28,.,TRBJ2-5,CASSLQRETQYF,TGTGCCAGCAGTTTACAGCGGGAGACCCAGTACTTC
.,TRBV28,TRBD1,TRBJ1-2,CASTLGTALGYTF,TGTGCCAGCACCCTGGGGACAGCTCTCGGCTACACCTTC
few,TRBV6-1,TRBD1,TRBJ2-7,CASSEALPGQGTYEQYF,TGTGCCAGCAGTGAAGCGCTTCCGGGACAGGGGACCTACGAGCAGTACTTC
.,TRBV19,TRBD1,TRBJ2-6,CASGDSSGWANVLTF,TGTGCCAGTGGGGACAGTTCGGGTTGGGCCAACGTCCTGACTTTC
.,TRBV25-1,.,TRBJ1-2,CASSEGGANNGYTF,TGTGCCAGCAGTGAAGGGGGGGCCAACAATGGCTACACCTTC
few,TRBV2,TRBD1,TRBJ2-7,CASSGDRGSEQYF,TGTGCCAGCAGTGGGGACAGGGGAAGCGAGCAGTACTTC
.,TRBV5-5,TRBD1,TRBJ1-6,CASRGTTGDNSPLHF,TGTGCCAGCAGAGGAACGACAGGGGATAATTCACCCCTCCACTTT
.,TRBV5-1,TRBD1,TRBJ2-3,CASSTTTGAATDTQYF,TGCGCCAGCAGCACTACGACAGGGGCGGCCACAGATACGCAGTATTTT
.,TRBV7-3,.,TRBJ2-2,CASSPPGSPGELFF,TGTGCCAGCAGCCCCCCAGGGTCCCCCGGGGAGCTGTTTTTT
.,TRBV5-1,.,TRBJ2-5,CASSLSGKETQYF,TGCGCCAGCAGCTTGTCCGGGAAGGAGACCCAGTACTTC